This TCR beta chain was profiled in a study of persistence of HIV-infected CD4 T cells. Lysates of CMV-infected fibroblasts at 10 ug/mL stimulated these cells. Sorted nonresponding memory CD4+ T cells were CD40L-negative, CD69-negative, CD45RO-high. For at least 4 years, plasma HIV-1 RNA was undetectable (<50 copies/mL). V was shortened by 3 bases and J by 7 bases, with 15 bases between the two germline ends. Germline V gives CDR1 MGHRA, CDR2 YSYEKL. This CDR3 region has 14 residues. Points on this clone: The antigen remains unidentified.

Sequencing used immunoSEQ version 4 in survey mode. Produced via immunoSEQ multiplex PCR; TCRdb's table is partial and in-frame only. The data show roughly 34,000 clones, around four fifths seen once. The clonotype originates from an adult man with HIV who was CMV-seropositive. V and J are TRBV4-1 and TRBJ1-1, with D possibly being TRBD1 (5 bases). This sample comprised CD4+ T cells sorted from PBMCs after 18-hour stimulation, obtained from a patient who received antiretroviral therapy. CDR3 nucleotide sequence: TGCGCCAGCAGCCAGTCTCGGGGGGAGGATGAAGCTTTCTTT. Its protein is CASSQSRGEDEAFF.